The 23 T cell receptor beta chains in this list originate from one sample, sequenced in a study of T cell responses to AZD1222 COVID-19 vaccine. Method: immunoSEQ multiplex PCR; TCRdb's copy keeps in-frame clones and lacks some. There are about 150,000 clones in the sample; about 92% occur only once, and roughly 6% lies in the top ten. Sample: peripheral blood, taken 28 days after the second AZD1222 dose. All receptors come from an adult who received the AZD1222 COVID-19 vaccine.

The CDR3 coding sequence is TGTGCCACCAGTGATCCGACTAGTGCTTCCTACAATGAGCAGTTCTTC. The encoded protein is CATSDPTSASYNEQFF. This chain joins TRBV24-1 and TRBJ2-1; a possible D gene is TRBD2 (6 bases). CDR1 is KGHDR and CDR2 is SFDVKD in the germline V gene. The CDR3 loop spans 16 amino acids. V was shortened by 3 bases and J by 1 base, with 12 bases between the two germline ends.

V gene TRBV28 combines with J gene TRBJ1-2; TRBD1 aligns across 7 bases. The CDR3 spans 15 residues. Germline assignment: CDR1 MDHEN and CDR2 SYDVKM. V dropped 5 bases and J dropped 3; count of bases not matched to a gene: 9. The CDR3: CASSPLNRGDYGYTF. CDR3 sequence (DNA): TGTGCCAGCAGTCCCCTCAACAGGGGTGACTATGGCTACACCTTC.

Of note for this clone: This sample also contains other DNA sequences that code for the same CDR3. The V and J genes are TRBV5-1 and TRBJ1-6; 7 bases agree with TRBD1. The CDR3 has 15 amino acids. V gave up 2 bases and J gave up 7 bases; unmatched junction bases: 6. Germline CDR1 reads SGHRS; CDR2 reads YFSETQ. As DNA, the CDR3 is TGCGCCAGCAGCTTAACCGGGACAGTCAATTCACCCCTCCACTTT. Encoded protein: CASSLTGTVNSPLHF.

This chain joins TRBV5-5 and TRBJ2-1, with D uncertain. This CDR3 spans 14 amino acids. CDR1 is SGHKS and CDR2 is YYEKEE in the germline V gene (reference sequence). Trimming stripped 0 bases from V and 8 bases from J, with 12 bases between. CDR3 in amino acids: CASSLDPGRDEQFF. The DNA for the CDR3 is TGTGCCAGCAGCTTGGACCCGGGCCGGGATGAGCAGTTCTTC.

The rearrangement uses TRBV5-5 and TRBJ1-3; 7 positions match TRBD1. Germline CDR1 is SGHKS and CDR2 is YYEKEE (reference sequence). This CDR3 contains 17 residues. V was clipped by 0 bases and J by 0 bases; unmatched bases: 6. The chain's CDR3 is CASSLVRGGYSGNTIYF. CDR3 DNA sequence: TGTGCCAGCAGCTTGGTCAGGGGGGGATACTCTGGAAACACCATATATTTT.

CDR3 DNA: TGTGCCAGCAGGGTACAGGTTGAGGGGAAAGAAGCTTTCTTT. It specifies CASRVQVEGKEAFF. This chain joins TRBV2 and TRBJ1-1; TRBD1 might be the D (5 bases). In germline, CDR1 is SNHLY, CDR2 FYNNEI. Trimming removed 6 bases at V and 8 bases at J, with 19 bases between. The CDR3 extends over 14 amino acids.

The V and J genes are TRBV19 and TRBJ2-2; 8 bases map to TRBD2. Per germline, CDR1 LNHDA and CDR2 SQIVND (reference sequence). This CDR3 contains 15 residues. V shed 3 bases and J 4 bases; nucleotides not matched to a gene: 4. Here the CDR3 reads CASSIRRGATGELFF. CDR3 nucleotide sequence: TGTGCCAGTAGTATTCGGCGGGGGGCCACCGGGGAGCTGTTTTTT.

The chain joins TRBV7-9 to TRBJ1-6, with 7 bases identical to TRBD1. This CDR3 region has 15 residues. Germline CDR1 and CDR2: SEHNR and FQNEAQ (reference sequence). Trimming removed 5 bases from V and 7 bases from J; junction bases left unmatched: 8. This CDR3 is CASSTTTGRNSPLHF. CDR3 nucleotide sequence: TGTGCCAGCAGCACTACGACAGGGCGGAATTCACCCCTCCACTTT.

The CDR3 DNA is TGTGCCAGCAGCAAGGGGACTACCCGTGGGGAGACCCAGTACTTC. Translating gives CASSKGTTRGETQYF. The chain has TRBV7-3 and TRBJ2-5; 7 positions match TRBD2. CDR3 size: 15 residues. Trimming took 5 bases from V and 5 from J; bases not matched to a gene: 11. The germline V gene has CDR1 SGHTA and CDR2 FQGTGA.

The rearrangement uses TRBV24-1 and TRBJ2-7, with D possibly matching TRBD2 (6 bases). The V and J ends lost 4 bases and 1 base respectively, with 7 bases between them. The CDR3 has 13 residues. Per germline, CDR1 KGHDR and CDR2 SFDVKD. Written as DNA, the CDR3 is TGTGCCACCAGTGACGGGGGTTCCTACGAGCAGTACTTC. It codes for CATSDGGSYEQYF.

The chain has TRBV7-2 and TRBJ2-7; 11 bases align to TRBD2. The junction had 5 bases not matched to a gene; V was cut back by 1 base and J by 0 bases. This CDR3 spans 17 amino acids. Germline V gene lookup returns CDR1 SGHTA and CDR2 FQGNSA. The CDR3 sequence: CASSLVSSGRSSYEQYF. Written as DNA, the CDR3 is TGTGCCAGCAGCTTAGTTTCTAGCGGGAGGAGCTCCTACGAGCAGTACTTC.

The CDR3 region has the DNA TGTGCCAGCAGCTTTTCAAGAAACACCATATATTTT. This translates into CASSFSRNTIYF. The chain has TRBV11-2 and TRBJ1-3; D call uncertain. V lost 3 bases and J 5 bases, leaving 5 bases between the germline ends. CDR1 SGHAT and CDR2 FQNNGV come from the germline V gene. This CDR3 spans 12 amino acids.

The CDR3 bases are TGTGCCAGCAGACAAACTAGCGGGGGCGGCGGGGAGCTGTTTTTT. Residues: CASRQTSGGGGELFF. This chain joins TRBV2 and TRBJ2-2, with 11 bases that match TRBD2. V lost 6 bases to trimming and J lost 7 bases; unmatched junction nucleotides: 7. CDR3 length: 15 residues. Germline V lookup: CDR1 SNHLY, CDR2 FYNNEI. The whole variable domain, filled in from reference TRBV2 and TRBJ2-2, reads EPEVTQTPSHQVTQMGQEVILRCVPISNHLYFYWYRQILGQKVEFLVSFYNNEISEKSEIFDDQFSVERPDGSNFTLKIRSTKLEDSAMYFCASRQTSGGGGELFFGEGSRLTVL.

The rearrangement uses TRBV18 and TRBJ1-1, with unresolved D. Trimming pared 3 bases from V and 4 bases from J, leaving 18 bases between. This CDR3 region has 16 residues. Germline lookup yields CDR1 KGHSH and CDR2 LQKENI. In nucleotides, the CDR3 is TGTGCCAGCTCACCCCCCACCTGGGCGGGAGTCACTGAAGCTTTCTTT. Translated, it gives CASSPPTWAGVTEAFF. The variable domain in full, completed from reference TRBV18 and TRBJ1-1, reads NAGVMQNPRHLVRRRGQEARLRCSPMKGHSHVYWYRQLPEEGLKFMVYLQKENIIDESGMPKERFSAEFPKEGPSILRIQQVVRGDSAAYFCASSPPTWAGVTEAFFGQGTRLTVV.

V is TRBV11-2 and J is TRBJ1-1; tentatively, D is TRBD1 (5 bases). V was trimmed by 0 bases and J by 5 bases, leaving 7 bases between them. CDR1 and CDR2 (germline): SGHAT, FQNNGV. The CDR3 covers 13 residues. The CDR3 loop reads CASSLDRVTEAFF. CDR3 DNA: TGTGCCAGCAGCTTAGACAGGGTGACTGAAGCTTTCTTT.

V gene TRBV18 combines with J gene TRBJ1-6, with a tentative D call TRBD1 (6 bases). Germline lookup yields CDR1 KGHSH and CDR2 LQKENI. V was shortened by 0 bases and J by 8 bases, with 20 bases between the two germline ends. There are 18 residues in the CDR3. The CDR3 DNA sequence: TGTGCCAGCTCACCACCCACCGCGACAGGATTCAGAGATTCACCCCTCCACTTT. Amino acid sequence: CASSPPTATGFRDSPLHF.

This rearrangement joins TRBV5-1 to TRBJ2-3, with D unclear. The CDR3 covers 13 residues. V was shortened by 4 bases and J by 0 bases, with 6 bases between the two germline ends. CDR1 and CDR2 (germline): SGHRS, YFSETQ. This CDR3 reads CASSLFSTDTQYF. The CDR3 region has the DNA TGCGCCAGCAGCCTTTTTAGCACAGATACGCAGTATTTT.

This clone was counted once. The rearrangement uses TRBV5-1 and TRBJ2-2, with 11 bases lining up with TRBD2. This CDR3 region has 16 residues. CDR1 SGHRS and CDR2 YFSETQ come from the germline V gene. V shed 0 bases, J shed 5 bases, and the junction held 3 bases outside the gene matches. The CDR3 reads CASSLEASGGTGELFF. CDR3 sequence (DNA): TGCGCCAGCAGCTTGGAGGCTAGCGGGGGGACCGGGGAGCTGTTTTTT.

The J gene is TRBJ2-6, the V gene TRBV2, with no clear D. The length of the CDR3 is 12 residues. V lost 8 bases to trimming and J lost 4 bases, with 6 bases between them. From germline, CDR1 is SNHLY and CDR2 FYNNEI. The CDR3 loop is CASGVGANVLTF. CDR3 nucleotide sequence: TGTGCCAGCGGAGTCGGGGCCAACGTCCTGACTTTC.

J is TRBJ2-5 and V is TRBV19; the match to TRBD1 covers 7 bases. Germline V gene data show CDR1 as LNHDA and CDR2 as SQIVND (reference sequence). The CDR3 runs to 14 residues. Trimming at V came to 10 bases and at J to 1 base, leaving 9 bases not matched to a gene. The CDR3 sequence is CATREGATQETQYF. The DNA of the CDR3 is TGTGCCACCCGAGAGGGGGCGACCCAAGAGACCCAGTACTTC.

The chain is built from TRBV2 and TRBJ2-1; D uncertain. Per germline, CDR1 SNHLY and CDR2 FYNNEI. The V and J ends lost 3 bases and 6 bases respectively, with 18 bases between them. The CDR3 is 16 residues long. The CDR3 coding sequence is TGTGCCAGCAGTGAGCCGGTTGATTCCGTTGGCAATGAGCAGTTCTTC. It is translated as CASSEPVDSVGNEQFF. Full variable domain (outside the CDR3, taken from reference TRBV2 and TRBJ2-1): EPEVTQTPSHQVTQMGQEVILRCVPISNHLYFYWYRQILGQKVEFLVSFYNNEISEKSEIFDDQFSVERPDGSNFTLKIRSTKLEDSAMYFCASSEPVDSVGNEQFFGPGTRLTVL.

J is TRBJ1-2 and V is TRBV28; 10 nucleotides line up with TRBD1. CDR1 and CDR2 from the germline V gene are MDHEN and SYDVKM. The CDR3 runs to 14 residues. The ends lost 7 bases at V and 4 bases at J; junction bases unmatched: 6. CDR3 region: CASTGQGGIYGYTF. The CDR3, as DNA: TGTGCCAGCACCGGACAGGGGGGGATCTATGGCTACACCTTC.

The rearrangement uses TRBV28 and TRBJ1-1; D is perhaps TRBD1 (5 bases). The ends were cut back, 7 bases at V and 5 bases at J, with 14 bases in the middle. Germline V gene lookup returns CDR1 MDHEN and CDR2 SYDVKM. The CDR3 runs 13 residues. CDR3: CASKLAGGTEAFF. CDR3 nucleotides: TGTGCCAGCAAACTTGCGGGGGGAACTGAAGCTTTCTTT.